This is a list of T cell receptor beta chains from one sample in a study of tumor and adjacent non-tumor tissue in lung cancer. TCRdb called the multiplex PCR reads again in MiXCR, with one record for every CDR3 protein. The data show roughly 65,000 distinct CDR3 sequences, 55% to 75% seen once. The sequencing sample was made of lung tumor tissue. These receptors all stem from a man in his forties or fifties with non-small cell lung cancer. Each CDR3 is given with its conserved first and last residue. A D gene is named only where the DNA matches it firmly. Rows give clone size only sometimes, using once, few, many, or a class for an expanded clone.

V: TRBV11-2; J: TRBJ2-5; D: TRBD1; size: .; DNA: TGTGCCATCAGCCCAACAGGGGCCAGGGAGACCCAGTACTTC; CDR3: CAISPTGARETQYF
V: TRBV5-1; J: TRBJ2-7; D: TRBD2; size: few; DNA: TGCGCCAGCAGCTTGCAGCGGGGGTTTTACGAGCAGTACTTC; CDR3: CASSLQRGFYEQYF
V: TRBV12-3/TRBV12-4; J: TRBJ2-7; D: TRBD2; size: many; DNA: TGTGCCAGCAGTTCTAGCGGGTTATACGAGCAGTACTTC; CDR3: CASSSSGLYEQYF
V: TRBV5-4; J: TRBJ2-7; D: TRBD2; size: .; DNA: TGTGCCAGCAGCTTCGGGGGCTTAGCGGGAGATGCAGACGAGCGGTACTTC; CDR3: CASSFGGLAGDADERYF
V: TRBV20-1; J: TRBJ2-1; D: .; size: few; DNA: TGCAGTGCTGTAGTGGGAGAGAAGCAGTTCTTC; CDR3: CSAVVGEKQFF
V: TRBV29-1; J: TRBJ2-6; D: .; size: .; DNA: TGCAGCGTTGGAGAGCTCGGGGGCGCCAGCGTCCTGACTTTT; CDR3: CSVGELGGASVLTF
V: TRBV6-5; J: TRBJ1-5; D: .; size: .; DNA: TGTGCCAGCAGGTGGGACGGAAGCAATAAGCCCCAGCATTTT; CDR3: CASRWDGSNKPQHF
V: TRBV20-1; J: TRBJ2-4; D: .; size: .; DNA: TGCAGTGCTAGTGGCGGGGCCCTAGCCAAAAACATTCAGTACTTC; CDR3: CSASGGALAKNIQYF
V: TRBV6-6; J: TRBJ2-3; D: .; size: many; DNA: TGTGCCAGCAACAACCGCGGGGATAGCACAGATACGCAGTATTTT; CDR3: CASNNRGDSTDTQYF
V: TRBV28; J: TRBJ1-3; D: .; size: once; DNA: TGTGCCAGCAGCTCTTTGGTCGTGTCCTCTGGAAACACCATATATTTT; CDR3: CASSSLVVSSGNTIYF
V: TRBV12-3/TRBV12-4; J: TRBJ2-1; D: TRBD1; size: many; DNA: TGTGCCAGCAGCCGGACAGGGGCAGTATTCAATGAGCAGTTCTTC; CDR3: CASSRTGAVFNEQFF
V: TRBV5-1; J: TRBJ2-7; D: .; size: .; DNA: TGCGCCAGGAGCTTGGCCCAGACATACGAGCAGTACTTC; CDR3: CARSLAQTYEQYF
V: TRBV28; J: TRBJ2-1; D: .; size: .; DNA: TGTACCAGCACTTTATTTAGCTACAATGAGCAGTTCTTC; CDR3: CTSTLFSYNEQFF
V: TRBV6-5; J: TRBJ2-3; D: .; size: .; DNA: TGTGACAGCAGTTACGTGATAGAGGCAGATACGCAGTATTTT; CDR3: CDSSYVIEADTQYF
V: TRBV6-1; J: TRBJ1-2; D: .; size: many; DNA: TGTGCCAGCAGGCACCGGGACAACTATGGCTACACCTTC; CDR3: CASRHRDNYGYTF
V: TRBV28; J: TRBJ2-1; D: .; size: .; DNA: TGTGCCAGCAGTTTGGTCGGGGGCCCCTTTCTAATGATGCAGTTCTTC; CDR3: CASSLVGGPFLMMQFF
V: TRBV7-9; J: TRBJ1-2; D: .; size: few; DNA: TGTGCCAGCAGCTTGGACAGAGCCTATGGCTACACCTTC; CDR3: CASSLDRAYGYTF
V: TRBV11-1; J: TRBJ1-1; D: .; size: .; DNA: TGTGCCAGCAGCCCGACAGAGGGCCTTGAAGCTTCCTTT; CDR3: CASSPTEGLEASF
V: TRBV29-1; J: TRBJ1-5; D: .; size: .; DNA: TGCAGCGACCCCGATCCGGGGAGAAGGCACAATCAGCCCCAGCATTTT; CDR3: CSDPDPGRRHNQPQHF
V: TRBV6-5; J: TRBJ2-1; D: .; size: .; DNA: TGTGCCAGCCTGAGGATAGGCGGGGCCTACAATGAGCTGTTCTTC; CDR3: CASLRIGGAYNELFF
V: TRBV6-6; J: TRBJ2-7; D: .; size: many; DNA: TGTGCCAGCAGTCTGGACCGCAGGTCAATATATTACGAGCAGTACTTC; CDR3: CASSLDRRSIYYEQYF
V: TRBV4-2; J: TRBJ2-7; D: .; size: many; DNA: TGTGCCAGCAGCCAAGATAGGGGTTACGAGCAGTACTTC; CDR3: CASSQDRGYEQYF
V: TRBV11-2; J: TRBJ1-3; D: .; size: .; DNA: TGTGCCAGCGTGACAGGTCTGGGAAACACCTTATATTTT; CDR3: CASVTGLGNTLYF
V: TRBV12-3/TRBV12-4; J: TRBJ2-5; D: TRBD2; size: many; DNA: TGTGCCAGCAGTTTTTCTAGCGGGGGGCCCCAAGAGACCCAGTACTTC; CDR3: CASSFSSGGPQETQYF
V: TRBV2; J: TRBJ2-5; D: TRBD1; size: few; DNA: TGTGCCAGCAGTACGACAGGGGTCCTGGAGACCCAGTACTTC; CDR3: CASSTTGVLETQYF
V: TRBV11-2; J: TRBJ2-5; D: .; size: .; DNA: TGTGCCAGCAGCTCCACCTGGGGGGTAACAGAGGCCCAGTGCTTC; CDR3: CASSSTWGVTEAQCF
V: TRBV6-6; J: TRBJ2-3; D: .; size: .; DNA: TGTGCCAGCATCCCGCCCAGGTTGGAGGGGGTAGATACGCAGTATTTT; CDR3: CASIPPRLEGVDTQYF
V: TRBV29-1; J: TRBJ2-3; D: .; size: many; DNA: TGCAGCGTTGAAGGACTCCTGAATACGCAGTATTTT; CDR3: CSVEGLLNTQYF
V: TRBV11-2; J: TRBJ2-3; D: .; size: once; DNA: TGTGCCTGCAGCTCCAACCCTGGCAGGGTCTTATTCTCAGATACGCAGTATTTT; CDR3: CACSSNPGRVLFSDTQYF
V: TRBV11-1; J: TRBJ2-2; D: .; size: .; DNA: TGTGCCAACAGCAGGGGTCCAGTAGGGGAGCTGTTTTTT; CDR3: CANSRGPVGELFF
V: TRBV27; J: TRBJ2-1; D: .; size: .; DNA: TGTGCCAGCAGGGCGGGCGGGCCCTCCTACAATGAGCAGTTCTTC; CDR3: CASRAGGPSYNEQFF
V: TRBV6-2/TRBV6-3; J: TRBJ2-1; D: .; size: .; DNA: TGTGCCAGCAGAGGGGGGCCCTGCAATGAGCACTTCTTC; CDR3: CASRGGPCNEHFF
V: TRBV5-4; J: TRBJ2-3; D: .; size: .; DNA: TGTGCCAGCAGCCGGGAAGGGACGGATACGCAGTATTTT; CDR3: CASSREGTDTQYF
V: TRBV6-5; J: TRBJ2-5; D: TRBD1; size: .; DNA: TGTGTCAGCAGCCCCAGACAGGGGCCCTGGGAGACCCAGTACTTC; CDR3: CVSSPRQGPWETQYF
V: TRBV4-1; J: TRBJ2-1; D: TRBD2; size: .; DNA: TGCGCCAGCAGCCAAGATGCAGCGACAAGCGGGAAGAGCTCCTACAATGAGCAGTTCTTC; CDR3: CASSQDAATSGKSSYNEQFF
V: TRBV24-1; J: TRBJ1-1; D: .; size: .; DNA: TGTGCCACCAGGTCGGGGGAATCGAACATTGAAGCTTTCTTT; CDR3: CATRSGESNIEAFF
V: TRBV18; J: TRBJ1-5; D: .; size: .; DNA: TGTGCCAGCTCACCAGGTGGGGCGGGCAATCAGTCCCAGCATTTT; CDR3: CASSPGGAGNQSQHF
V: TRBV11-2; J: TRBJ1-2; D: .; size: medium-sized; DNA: TGTGCCAGCAGCTTAAATTATCAGGGATCGTTTGACACCTTC; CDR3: CASSLNYQGSFDTF
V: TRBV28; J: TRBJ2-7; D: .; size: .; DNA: TGTGCCAGCACCACGCTGGGTCACGAGCAGTACTTC; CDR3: CASTTLGHEQYF
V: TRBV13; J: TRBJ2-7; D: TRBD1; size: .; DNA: TGTGCCAGCAGCGCGGGACAGGACAGTTACGAGCAATACTTC; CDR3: CASSAGQDSYEQYF
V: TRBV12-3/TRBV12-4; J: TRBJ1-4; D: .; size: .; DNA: TGTGCCAGCGCCACTATAGGCCACGATGAAAAACTGTTTTTT; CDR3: CASATIGHDEKLFF
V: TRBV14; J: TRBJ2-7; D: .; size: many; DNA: TGTGCCAGCAGCCTGGACGCCTCCTACGAGCAGTACTTC; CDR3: CASSLDASYEQYF
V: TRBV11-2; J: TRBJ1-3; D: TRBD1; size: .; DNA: TGTGCCAGTAGCTATGGACAGGATCTGTACACCATATATTTT; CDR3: CASSYGQDLYTIYF
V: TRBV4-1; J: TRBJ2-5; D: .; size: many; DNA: TGCGCCAGCAGCCAAGCCTTCTCCGAGAAGACCCAGTACTTC; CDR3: CASSQAFSEKTQYF
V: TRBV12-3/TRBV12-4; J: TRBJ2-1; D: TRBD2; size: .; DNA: TGTGCAAGCAACACTTCGCGGGGGGGGTCCTACAATGAGCAGTTCTTC; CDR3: CASNTSRGGSYNEQFF
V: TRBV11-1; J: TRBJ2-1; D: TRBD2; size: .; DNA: TGTGCCAACAGCGTAAAGCGGGAGGCGGGGGTGCAATTCTTC; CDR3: CANSVKREAGVQFF
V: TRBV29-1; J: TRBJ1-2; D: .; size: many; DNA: TGCAGCGTTGAAAAGGATGCTAACTATGGCTACACCTTC; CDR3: CSVEKDANYGYTF
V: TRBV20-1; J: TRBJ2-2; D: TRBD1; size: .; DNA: TGCAGTGCTATAGGGGGTGAGGGGGCGGACTGGGAGCTGTTTTTT; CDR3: CSAIGGEGADWELFF
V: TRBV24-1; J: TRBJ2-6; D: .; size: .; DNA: TGTGCCACCAGTGATACGGGGAGGGGGTCCCCCTTTGGGGCCAATGTCCTGACTTTC; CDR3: CATSDTGRGSPFGANVLTF
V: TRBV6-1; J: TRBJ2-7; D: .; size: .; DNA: TGTGCCAGCACCCCGTTACAGCCCTCCATCGAGCAGTACTTC; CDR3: CASTPLQPSIEQYF
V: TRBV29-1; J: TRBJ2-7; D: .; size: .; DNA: TGCAGCGTTGGATCGAGGGCTTACGAGGAGTACTTC; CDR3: CSVGSRAYEEYF
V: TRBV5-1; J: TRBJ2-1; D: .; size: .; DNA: TGCGCCAGCAGCGGTCAAAGTGTCAATGAGCAGTTCTTC; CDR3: CASSGQSVNEQFF
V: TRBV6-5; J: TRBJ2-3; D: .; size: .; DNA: TGTGCCAGCAGCCAAGACCGTTTGAACACAGATACGCAGTATTTT; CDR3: CASSQDRLNTDTQYF
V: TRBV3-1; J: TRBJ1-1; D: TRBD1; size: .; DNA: TGTGCCAGCAGCCCAGGGGGGGTGGTGGGTGAAGCTTTCTTT; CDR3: CASSPGGVVGEAFF
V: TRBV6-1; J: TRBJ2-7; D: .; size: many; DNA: TGTGCCAGCAGTTTCCCCCGCGAACTGTACTTC; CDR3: CASSFPRELYF
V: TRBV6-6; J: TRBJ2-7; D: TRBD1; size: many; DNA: TGTGCCAGCAGTTACGGGACAGGAGGGCTGGGGCAGTACTTC; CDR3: CASSYGTGGLGQYF
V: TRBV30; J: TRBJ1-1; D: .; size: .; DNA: TGTGCCTGGGGTGGGAGTGAGGCAGGCGGCAACATTGAAGCTTTCTTT; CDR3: CAWGGSEAGGNIEAFF
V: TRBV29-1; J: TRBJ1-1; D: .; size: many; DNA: TGCAGCGTTGTGAGGAGGGAAGGGACTGAAGCTTTCTTT; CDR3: CSVVRREGTEAFF